A single sample gave rise to the 19 T cell receptor beta chains below, sequenced in a study of control samples from healthy donors and cancer patients. Measured with immunoSEQ multiplex PCR; TCRdb has only the in-frame clones, and not every one. The repertoire holds 150,000 to 170,000 clones, just under 95% seen once, with around 6.2% in the top ten. Sequenced sample: blood. The receptors stem from a man aged 35 to 55 in good health.

The J gene is TRBJ2-2, the V gene TRBV5-5; D gene uncertain. The CDR3 loop spans 14 amino acids. V lost 5 bases, J lost 0 bases, and 8 bases lay in between. Germline CDR1 reads SGHKS; CDR2 reads YYEKEE (reference sequence). Here the CDR3 DNA reads TGTGCCAGCAGGGTCAATTCGAACACCGGGGAGCTGTTTTTT. It translates to CASRVNSNTGELFF.

V usage is TRBV7-9 and J usage is TRBJ1-6; a possible D gene is TRBD1 (5 bases). V was clipped by 4 bases and J by 6 bases, with 16 bases between them. CDR3 size: 16 residues. Germline V CDR1 and CDR2: SEHNR, FQNEAQ (reference sequence). The CDR3 spells CASSSGHPNFNSPLHF. CDR3 DNA sequence: TGTGCCAGCAGCTCCGGACACCCAAATTTTAATTCACCCCTCCACTTT. The complete variable domain, with remaining parts taken from reference TRBV7-9 and TRBJ1-6, reads DTGVSQNPRHKITKRGQNVTFRCDPISEHNRLYWYRQTLGQGPEFLTYFQNEAQLEKSRLLSDRFSAERPKGSFSTLEIQRTEQGDSAMYLCASSSGHPNFNSPLHFGNGTRLTVT.

The chain employs TRBV18 and TRBJ1-1; maybe TRBD1 (6 bases). The V and J ends lost 4 bases and 4 bases respectively, with 19 bases between them. This CDR3 contains 16 residues. Germline V gene lookup returns CDR1 KGHSH and CDR2 LQKENI. CDR3 in DNA: TGTGCCAGCTCACTACGCGGGTCGGGGGCTGGCACTGAAGCTTTCTTT. Its protein is CASSLRGSGAGTEAFF.

The chain has TRBV7-3 and TRBJ2-5, with D perhaps TRBD1 (6 bases). V was trimmed by 0 bases and J by 1 base, leaving 9 bases between them. CDR3 length: 15 amino acids. CDR1 and CDR2 (germline): SGHTA, FQGTGA. CDR3: CASSLTTGTQETQYF. The CDR3 DNA reads as TGTGCCAGCAGCTTAACGACAGGAACCCAAGAGACCCAGTACTTC.

This clone was seen once. V usage is TRBV19 and J usage is TRBJ1-5; D is unclear. Germline V gene data show CDR1 as LNHDA and CDR2 as SQIVND (reference sequence). V lost 3 bases, J lost 3 bases, and 9 bases lay in between. The CDR3 sequence is 14 residues long. The CDR3 DNA sequence: TGTGCCAGTAGTATCTCACGGACCAATCAGCCCCAGCATTTT. Translated: CASSISRTNQPQHF. The full variable domain, its missing parts supplied by reference TRBV19 and TRBJ1-5, is DGGITQSPKYLFRKEGQNVTLSCEQNLNHDAMYWYRQDPGQGLRLIYYSQIVNDFQKGDIAEGYSVSREKKESFPLTVTSAQKNPTAFYLCASSISRTNQPQHFGDGTRLSIL.

The chain employs TRBV12-3 or TRBV12-4 and TRBJ1-1; 8 bases agree with TRBD1. The CDR3 sequence is 12 residues long. V trimming: 8 bases; J trimming: 1 base; junction bases outside the gene matches: 0. The CDR3 bases are TGTGCCAGCGGGACAGGGAACACTGAAGCTTTCTTT. This gives the protein CASGTGNTEAFF.

For this clone: Other DNA sequences in this sample translate to the same CDR3. The chain uses TRBV5-1 and TRBJ1-4, with 11 bases lining up with TRBD1. Germline loops: CDR1 SGHRS, CDR2 YFSETQ. Trimming at V came to 2 bases and at J to 7 bases, leaving 4 bases not matched to a gene. The CDR3 covers 15 residues. CDR3 nucleotide sequence: TGCGCCAGCAGCTTAACCGGGACAGGGGGTGAAAAACTGTTTTTT. Encoded protein: CASSLTGTGGEKLFF. The full variable domain, with the rest looked up from reference TRBV5-1 and TRBJ1-4, is KAGVTQTPRYLIKTRGQQVTLSCSPISGHRSVSWYQQTPGQGLQFLFEYFSETQRNKGNFPGRFSGRQFSNSRSEMNVSTLELGDSALYLCASSLTGTGGEKLFFGSGTQLSVL.

The V and J genes are TRBV27 and TRBJ2-2, with 10 nucleotides matching TRBD2. V shed 3 bases, J shed 7 bases, and the junction held 14 bases outside the gene matches. The CDR3 has 18 residues. Germline CDR1 is MNHEY and CDR2 is SMNVEV (reference sequence). CDR3 nucleotides: TGTGCCAGCAGTTTCGGCTGGGGAGCGGGGGGGCGGAGCGGGGAGCTGTTTTTT. It codes for CASSFGWGAGGRSGELFF.

The chain combines TRBV6-5 with TRBJ2-1; D perhaps matches TRBD2 (5 bases). CDR3 size: 14 residues. In germline, CDR1 is MNHEY, CDR2 SVGAGI. Trimming left V 6 bases short and J 4 bases short, with 13 bases between. The CDR3 region has the DNA TGTGCCAGCAGCTTTAACCCGGGGTACAATGAGCAGTTCTTC. Translating it yields CASSFNPGYNEQFF.

The V gene is TRBV28, the J gene TRBJ1-2; D might be TRBD1 (5 bases). The length of the CDR3 is 13 residues. The germline CDR1 and CDR2 sequences are MDHEN and SYDVKM. The V end was cut by 2 bases, the J end by 7 bases, with 11 bases between. The CDR3 DNA reads TGTGCCAGCAGTTTACCCGGGGCGTTTGGCTACACCTTC. Protein: CASSLPGAFGYTF.

The chain employs TRBV6-1 and TRBJ1-2, with D uncertain. Germline CDR1 reads MNHNS; CDR2 reads SASEGT. The V end lost 2 bases, the J end lost 1 base, and 8 bases lay between the germline ends. The CDR3 totals 14 residues. The CDR3 coding sequence is TGTGCCAGCAGTGAATGGTCCGGTAACTATGGCTACACCTTC. Its protein product is CASSEWSGNYGYTF.

The chain uses TRBV9 and TRBJ1-2, with 7 bases matching TRBD1. The CDR3 has 15 amino acids. With V trimmed by 2 bases and J by 4 bases, 8 bases remained unmatched. CDR1 SGDLS and CDR2 YYNGEE come from the germline V gene. DNA for the CDR3: TGTGCCAGCAGCGTGGGGACAGCATTGGGCTATGGCTACACCTTC. It is translated as CASSVGTALGYGYTF.

This clone has a single count. V is TRBV4-3 and J is TRBJ2-1; no clear D. V lost 0 bases to trimming and J lost 0 bases, with 27 bases between them. The CDR3 extends over 22 amino acids. Germline V gene sequence: CDR1 LGHNA, CDR2 YSLEER. CDR3 bases: TGCGCCAGCAGCCAAGATCCCCGGGCAGCTTTCAGCCGACAAAGCTCCTACAATGAGCAGTTCTTC. The encoded protein is CASSQDPRAAFSRQSSYNEQFF.

CDR3 sequence: CASRSRRGAVPGANVLTF. The DNA of the CDR3 is TGTGCCAGCCGCTCCCGTAGAGGGGCAGTACCTGGGGCCAACGTCCTGACTTTC. J is TRBJ2-6 and V is TRBV5-4; perhaps D is TRBD1 or TRBD2 (5 bases each). The germline V gene has CDR1 SGHNT and CDR2 YYREEE (reference sequence). The CDR3 spans 18 residues. V was pared by 7 bases and J by 2 bases, with 22 bases between.

V gene TRBV19 combines with J gene TRBJ1-3, with D possibly matching TRBD1 (5 bases). CDR1 and CDR2 (germline): LNHDA, SQIVND (reference sequence). This CDR3 comprises 16 residues. V was cut by 4 bases and J by 4 bases, with 17 bases left in between. The DNA for the CDR3 is TGTGCCAGTAGTACTGGGGCCTCCGGTTACGGAAACACCATATATTTT. Its translation: CASSTGASGYGNTIYF.

This clone was counted a single time. The chain employs TRBV7-9 and TRBJ1-2; D is undetermined. The CDR3 runs 12 residues. Trimming shortened V by 6 bases and J by 8 bases, and 13 bases separated the two germline ends. CDR1 and CDR2 (germline): SEHNR, FQNEAQ (reference sequence). CDR3 sequence: CASSFEGWGYTF. CDR3 bases: TGTGCCAGCAGTTTTGAGGGTTGGGGCTACACCTTC.

The chain recombines TRBV7-2 with TRBJ2-5, with 11 bases aligning to TRBD2. Losses at the gene ends were 2 bases for V and 4 bases for J; bases not matched to a gene: 9. This CDR3 comprises 17 residues. Germline V gene data show CDR1 as SGHTA and CDR2 as FQGNSA. For the CDR3, the DNA is TGTGCCAGCAGCTTAAGTAGCGGGGGGGCCACCGGAGAGACCCAGTACTTC. This encodes CASSLSSGGATGETQYF.

The chain links TRBV28 to TRBJ2-7; maybe TRBD1 (5 bases). The CDR3 is 10 amino acids. Germline values: CDR1 MDHEN, CDR2 SYDVKM. The CDR3 loop reads CGVGQYEQYF. As DNA, the CDR3 is TGTGGGGTGGGGCAGTACGAGCAGTACTTC.

The chain combines TRBV6-2 or TRBV6-3 with TRBJ1-5; 8 nucleotides line up with TRBD1. This CDR3 is 18 amino acids long. Trimming took 3 bases from V and 1 from J; bases not matched to a gene: 11. From germline, CDR1 is MNHEY and CDR2 SVGEGT. CDR3 sequence (DNA): TGTGCCAGCAGTTATTCAGTACAGGGGGGTTCCAGCAATCAGCCCCAGCATTTT. Translated: CASSYSVQGGSSNQPQHF.